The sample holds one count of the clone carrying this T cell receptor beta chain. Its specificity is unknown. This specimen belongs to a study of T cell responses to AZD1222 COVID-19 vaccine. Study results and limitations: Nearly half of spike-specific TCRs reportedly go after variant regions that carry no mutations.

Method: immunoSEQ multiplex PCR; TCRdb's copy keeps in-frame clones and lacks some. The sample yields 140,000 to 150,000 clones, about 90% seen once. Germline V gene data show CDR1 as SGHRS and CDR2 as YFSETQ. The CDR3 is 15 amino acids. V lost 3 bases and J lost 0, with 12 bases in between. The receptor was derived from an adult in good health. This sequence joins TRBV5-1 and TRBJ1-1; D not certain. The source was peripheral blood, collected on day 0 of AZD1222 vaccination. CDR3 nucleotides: TGCGCCAGCAGCTGGGGAGGGAATATGAACACTGAAGCTTTCTTT. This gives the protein CASSWGGNMNTEAFF.